This T cell receptor (beta chain) was identified in a study of T cell responses to AZD1222 COVID-19 vaccine. About the study: Second doses were pooled across both intervals (about 4 or about 12 weeks).

Points from the study as a whole: Vaccine-associated CD4 TCRs spanned spike, dominant at 160-218 and 743-854. In a largely white British group with more females than males, clonal diversity was possibly underestimated. Unmutated variant regions are reportedly targeted by nearly half of spike-specific TCRs.

Sequencing was performed with immunoSEQ multiplex PCR; in TCRdb, only in-frame clones are kept and a portion is missing. The profile shows about 190,000 clones, about 92% of them singletons. Germline V lookup: CDR1 SGHDN, CDR2 FVKESK. The V and J ends lost 4 bases and 10 bases, in that order; junction bases with no gene match: 7. The CDR3 covers 13 residues. In regard to this clone: Its antigen is unidentified.

V and J are TRBV14 and TRBJ1-1, with TRBD1 matching over 9 bases. The sequence derives from an adult in good health. Sequencing was performed on peripheral blood, taken on day 0 of AZD1222 vaccination. The CDR3 DNA follows: TGTGCCAGCAGCCTCAGGGACAGGGTAGCAGCTTTCTTT. It translates to CASSLRDRVAAFF. Drawing the rest from reference TRBV14 and TRBJ1-1, the complete variable domain is EAGVTQFPSHSVIEKGQTVTLRCDPISGHDNLYWYRRVMGKEIKFLLHFVKESKQDESGMPNNRFLAERTGGTYSTLKVQPAELEDSGVYFCASSLRDRVAAFFGQGTRLTVV.